The 28 T cell receptor beta chains below were found in one sample sequenced in a study of cytomegalovirus exposure and HLA in healthy donors. Amplification used 60 Vbeta primers and 13 Jbeta primers. Sequenced by immunoSEQ multiplex PCR; TCRdb stores in-frame clones only, minus some. The sample shows around 180,000 clones, 79% of them seen only once. The specimen was PBMCs. The receptors were gathered from a woman aged 35 to 49 in good health and CMV-seronegative.

The genes are TRBV13 and TRBJ1-2; 7 bases match TRBD1. Germline V gives CDR1 PRHDT, CDR2 FYEKMQ (reference sequence). The CDR3 spans 19 residues. The ends lost 2 bases at V and 2 bases at J; junction bases unmatched: 17. CDR3 sequence: CASSLWGQMTGKFNYGYTF. The CDR3 nucleotides are TGTGCCAGCAGCTTATGGGGACAAATGACAGGGAAGTTCAACTATGGCTACACCTTC.

This chain links TRBV30 with TRBJ2-3, with D maybe TRBD1 (5 bases). V lost 4 bases to trimming and J lost 4 bases, with 12 bases between them. The CDR3 is 13 amino acids. CDR1 GTSNPN and CDR2 SVGIG come from the germline V gene (reference sequence). CDR3 residues: CAWTGFRADTQYF. CDR3 sequence (DNA): TGTGCCTGGACAGGGTTTCGTGCAGATACGCAGTATTTT.

The chain has TRBV12-5 and TRBJ2-1, with 11 bases identical to TRBD2. The CDR3 extends over 15 amino acids. Germline trimming cut 5 bases from V and 3 bases from J; bases unmatched to any gene: 3. CDR1 is LGHNT, CDR2 FRNRAP, per germline. This CDR3 reads CASGASGGNYNEQFF. CDR3 DNA: TGTGCTAGTGGTGCTAGCGGGGGGAACTACAATGAGCAGTTCTTC. The variable domain in full, completed from reference TRBV12-5 and TRBJ2-1, reads DARVTQTPRHKVTEMGQEVTMRCQPILGHNTVFWYRQTMMQGLELLAYFRNRAPLDDSGMPKDRFSAEMPDATLATLKIQPSEPRDSAVYFCASGASGGNYNEQFFGPGTRLTVL.

This clone is a singleton in its sample. The chain has TRBV29-1 and TRBJ2-7; D might be TRBD2 (5 bases). This CDR3 has 11 residues. The V gene lost 5 bases and the J gene lost 3 bases, with 8 bases spanning the gap. CDR1 SQVTM and CDR2 ANQGSEA come from the germline V gene. This CDR3 reads CSVLRDYEQYF. The CDR3 bases are TGCAGCGTTCTGAGGGACTACGAGCAGTACTTC.

The chain joins TRBV6-5 to TRBJ1-2, with 8 bases aligning to TRBD1. Germline V lookup: CDR1 MNHEY, CDR2 SVGAGI. The V and J ends lost 6 bases and 5 bases, in that order; junction bases with no gene match: 8. The CDR3 has 14 residues. DNA for the CDR3: TGTGCCAGCAGACGGACAGGGTTGGGATATGGCTACACCTTC. Protein sequence: CASRRTGLGYGYTF.

CDR3 DNA sequence: TGTGCCAGCTCACCGGAAGGAGGACTAGCGCATTACAATGAGCAGTTCTTC. Translation: CASSPEGGLAHYNEQFF. The chain links TRBV18 to TRBJ2-1, with 9 positions matching TRBD2. In germline, CDR1 is KGHSH, CDR2 LQKENI. The CDR3 runs 17 residues. The V segment lost 3 bases and the J segment 4 bases; nucleotides outside the gene matches: 10. Looking up the rest from reference TRBV18 and TRBJ2-1 gives the full variable domain: NAGVMQNPRHLVRRRGQEARLRCSPMKGHSHVYWYRQLPEEGLKFMVYLQKENIIDESGMPKERFSAEFPKEGPSILRIQQVVRGDSAAYFCASSPEGGLAHYNEQFFGPGTRLTVL.

This clone came up once. This rearrangement joins TRBV7-2 to TRBJ1-5, with 8 bases aligning to TRBD1. V shed 5 bases, J shed 6 bases, and the junction held 6 bases outside the gene matches. Per the germline V gene, CDR1 is SGHTA and CDR2 is FQGNSA. This CDR3 is 14 amino acids long. The CDR3 DNA reads TGTGCCAGCAGCCTTCGACAGGGGACTCAGCCCCAGCATTTT. Translation: CASSLRQGTQPQHF.

This chain links TRBV5-1 with TRBJ2-2, with 9 nucleotides matching TRBD1. From germline, CDR1 is SGHRS and CDR2 YFSETQ. Trimming at V came to 2 bases and at J to 4 bases, leaving 15 bases not matched to a gene. This CDR3 is built from 19 residues. The DNA for the CDR3 is TGCGCCAGCAGCTTTGGATTCCGGACAGGGGAATTTAGCACCGGGGAGCTGTTTTTT. Encoded protein: CASSFGFRTGEFSTGELFF.

This chain joins TRBV6-1 and TRBJ2-1, with TRBD2 as a possible D gene (5 bases). CDR1 and CDR2 (germline): MNHNS, SASEGT. This CDR3 is 17 amino acids long. V was trimmed by 0 bases and J by 2 bases, leaving 14 bases between them. The CDR3 sequence: CASSEALRLAAYNEQFF. The CDR3 DNA sequence: TGTGCCAGCAGTGAAGCGCTTCGGCTAGCAGCCTACAATGAGCAGTTCTTC.

This clone has a handful of counts. The chain has TRBV5-1 and TRBJ2-2; 10 bases line up with TRBD1. The germline gives CDR1 SGHRS, CDR2 YFSETQ. The ends lost 3 bases at V and 4 bases at J; junction bases unmatched: 3. The CDR3 is 15 amino acids. CDR3 amino acids: CASSWTGGGTGELFF. CDR3 sequence (DNA): TGCGCCAGCAGCTGGACAGGGGGTGGCACCGGGGAGCTGTTTTTT.

The V call is TRBV19, the J call TRBJ1-1; TRBD1 might be the D (6 bases). This CDR3 contains 15 residues. V was trimmed by 6 bases and J by 1 base, leaving 15 bases between them. The germline gives CDR1 LNHDA, CDR2 SQIVND (reference sequence). CDR3 amino acids: CASRNLGRGNTEAFF. Written as DNA, the CDR3 is TGTGCCAGTAGAAATTTGGGCAGGGGGAACACTGAAGCTTTCTTT.

V is TRBV6-4 and J is TRBJ2-7; no definite D call. Germline V gene sequence: CDR1 MRHNA, CDR2 SNTAGT. CDR3 size: 14 residues. V dropped 4 bases and J dropped 2 bases, with 12 bases sitting between them. The DNA of the CDR3 is TGTGCCAGCAGTGTGCTAGTTGGAACCTACGAGCAGTACTTC. Translating gives CASSVLVGTYEQYF.

The chain uses TRBV5-4 and TRBJ2-3; no reliable D call. Trimming stripped 0 bases from V and 0 bases from J, with 8 bases between. This CDR3 region has 15 residues. In germline, CDR1 is SGHNT, CDR2 YYREEE (reference sequence). The CDR3 DNA follows: TGTGCCAGCAGCTTGGGGCAGGCTAGCACAGATACGCAGTATTTT. Translated, it gives CASSLGQASTDTQYF.

This clone came up a few times. The V call is TRBV6-6, the J call TRBJ1-1; D might be TRBD1 (6 bases). Germline assignment: CDR1 MNHNY and CDR2 SVGAGI (reference sequence). This CDR3 is built from 13 residues. Trimming cost V 2 bases and J 8 bases, with 12 bases left between them. The CDR3 sequence: CASSYGGEPEAFF. As DNA, the CDR3 is TGTGCCAGCAGTTACGGGGGCGAACCCGAAGCTTTCTTT.

The CDR3 reads CASWGAGGSYEQYF. CDR3 in DNA: TGTGCCAGCTGGGGGGCAGGGGGTTCCTACGAGCAGTACTTC. The rearrangement uses TRBV28 and TRBJ2-7, with D possibly being TRBD1 (7 bases). The CDR3 totals 14 residues. V was pared by 8 bases and J by 1 base, with 15 bases between. Germline values: CDR1 MDHEN, CDR2 SYDVKM.

This clone occurred a few times. The chain has TRBV6-6 and TRBJ1-2, with TRBD1 matching over 9 bases. The germline CDR1 and CDR2 sequences are MNHNY and SVGAGI (reference sequence). This CDR3 contains 13 residues. Trimming at V came to 6 bases and at J to 6 bases, leaving 5 bases not matched to a gene. CDR3 region: CASSGTGWDGYTF. CDR3 nucleotide sequence: TGTGCCAGCAGCGGGACAGGGTGGGATGGCTACACCTTC.

V usage is TRBV19 and J usage is TRBJ2-6; 8 bases are a match to TRBD1. Trimming at V came to 4 bases and at J to 0 bases, leaving 5 bases not matched to a gene. The germline V gene has CDR1 LNHDA and CDR2 SQIVND (reference sequence). This CDR3 has 17 amino acids. CDR3 in amino acids: CASSNRDRTSGANVLTF. As DNA, the CDR3 is TGTGCCAGTAGTAATCGGGACAGGACCTCTGGGGCCAACGTCCTGACTTTC.

The rearrangement joins TRBV14 to TRBJ2-2; 12 bases match TRBD2. The CDR3 is made up of 18 amino acids. After removal of 1 base from V and 5 bases from J, the junction contained 8 bases not matched to a gene. Germline V CDR1 and CDR2: SGHDN, FVKESK. The CDR3 region has the DNA TGTGCCAGCAGCCAAGTGGAGACTAGCGGGAGTTGGACCGGGGAGCTGTTTTTT. Its translation: CASSQVETSGSWTGELFF.

V and J are TRBV29-1 and TRBJ2-1; 11 nucleotides agree with TRBD2. The trim removed 7 bases at V and 6 bases at J, leaving 8 bases unmatched. CDR3 length equals 14 residues. From germline, CDR1 is SQVTM and CDR2 ANQGSEA. The CDR3 loop is CSAVLGLAVNEQFF. The CDR3 nucleotides read TGCAGCGCCGTGCTGGGACTAGCGGTCAATGAGCAGTTCTTC.

This chain connects TRBV27 to TRBJ2-2; the D gene is possibly TRBD2 (6 bases). The V gene's germline CDR1 is MNHEY and CDR2 SMNVEV (reference sequence). CDR3 length: 15 amino acids. V shed 2 bases and J shed 4 bases, with 11 bases lying between them. The DNA of the CDR3 is TGTGCCAGCAGTTTAATGGCGGGACTCACCGGGGAGCTGTTTTTT. Its translation is CASSLMAGLTGELFF.

V and J are TRBV19 and TRBJ2-7, with D possibly being TRBD2 (5 bases). The germline CDR1 and CDR2 sequences are LNHDA and SQIVND (reference sequence). V was pared by 4 bases and J by 9 bases, with 22 bases between. The CDR3 runs 15 residues. CDR3 sequence reads: CASSTDASRSGVQYF. In DNA, the CDR3 is TGTGCCAGTAGTACCGATGCGTCTCGCTCCGGGGTGCAGTACTTC.

The rearrangement uses TRBV7-9 and TRBJ1-3; maybe TRBD1 (5 bases). CDR1 and CDR2 (germline): SEHNR, FQNEAQ (reference sequence). V was cut by 5 bases and J by 2 bases, with 10 bases left in between. CDR3 size: 14 residues. The DNA of the CDR3 is TGTGCCAGCAGCATTAAGACAGCTGGAAACACCATATATTTT. This codes for CASSIKTAGNTIYF.

This clone turned up a few times. V gene TRBV2 combines with J gene TRBJ1-1; perhaps TRBD1 as D (5 bases). Germline-derived CDR1 and CDR2 are SNHLY and FYNNEI. The CDR3 covers 14 residues. The V gene lost 1 base and the J gene lost 4 bases, with 10 bases spanning the gap. The CDR3 DNA follows: TGTGCCAGCAGTGAAGTTCAGGGAATCACTGAAGCTTTCTTT. This sequence encodes CASSEVQGITEAFF.

This clone was counted a few times. V and J are TRBV6-1 and TRBJ1-4; maybe TRBD1 (5 bases). The V gene lost 9 bases and the J gene lost 4 bases, with 12 bases spanning the gap. The germline V gene encodes CDR1 MNHNS and CDR2 SASEGT. CDR3 length: 13 amino acids. This chain's CDR3 is CASTTGINEKLFF. In DNA, the CDR3 is TGTGCCAGTACAACAGGCATTAATGAAAAACTGTTTTTT.

The chain combines TRBV2 with TRBJ2-6, with 12 nucleotides matching TRBD1. The CDR3 runs 17 residues. In germline, CDR1 is SNHLY, CDR2 FYNNEI. V trimming: 7 bases; J trimming: 0 bases; junction bases outside the gene matches: 4. The chain's CDR3 is CASKRDRGPSGANVLTF. The CDR3 region has the DNA TGTGCCAGCAAGAGGGACAGGGGGCCCTCTGGGGCCAACGTCCTGACTTTC. Full variable domain (remainder filled in from reference TRBV2 and TRBJ2-6): EPEVTQTPSHQVTQMGQEVILRCVPISNHLYFYWYRQILGQKVEFLVSFYNNEISEKSEIFDDQFSVERPDGSNFTLKIRSTKLEDSAMYFCASKRDRGPSGANVLTFGAGSRLTVL.

This chain joins TRBV7-8 and TRBJ2-5; 7 bases are a match to TRBD2. Germline CDR1 reads SGHVS; CDR2 reads FQNEAQ. CDR3 length: 13 residues. The J segment lost 5 bases and the V segment lost 3 bases, leaving 3 bases of the junction unmatched. In DNA, the CDR3 is TGTGCCAGCAGCTTCGCGGGGGTCGAGACCCAGTACTTC. Translated, it gives CASSFAGVETQYF.

This clone was picked up one time. Other DNA sequences of this sample code for an identical CDR3. The V gene is TRBV6-1, the J gene TRBJ1-1, with 7 bases lining up with TRBD1. V trimming: 5 bases; J trimming: 8 bases; junction bases outside the gene matches: 8. The CDR3 is 13 residues long. The germline CDR1 and CDR2 sequences are MNHNS and SASEGT. CDR3 coding DNA: TGTGCCAGCAGTCAAACAGGGGCCACCGAAGCTTTCTTT. Encoded protein: CASSQTGATEAFF.

V and J are TRBV5-1 and TRBJ2-5; a weak D match, TRBD1 (5 bases). V dropped 3 bases and J dropped 5 bases, with 14 bases sitting between them. Germline V gene sequence: CDR1 SGHRS, CDR2 YFSETQ. The CDR3 runs to 14 residues. The CDR3 loop reads CASSSPGFSETQYF. The CDR3 bases are TGCGCCAGCAGCTCGCCAGGGTTTAGCGAGACCCAGTACTTC.